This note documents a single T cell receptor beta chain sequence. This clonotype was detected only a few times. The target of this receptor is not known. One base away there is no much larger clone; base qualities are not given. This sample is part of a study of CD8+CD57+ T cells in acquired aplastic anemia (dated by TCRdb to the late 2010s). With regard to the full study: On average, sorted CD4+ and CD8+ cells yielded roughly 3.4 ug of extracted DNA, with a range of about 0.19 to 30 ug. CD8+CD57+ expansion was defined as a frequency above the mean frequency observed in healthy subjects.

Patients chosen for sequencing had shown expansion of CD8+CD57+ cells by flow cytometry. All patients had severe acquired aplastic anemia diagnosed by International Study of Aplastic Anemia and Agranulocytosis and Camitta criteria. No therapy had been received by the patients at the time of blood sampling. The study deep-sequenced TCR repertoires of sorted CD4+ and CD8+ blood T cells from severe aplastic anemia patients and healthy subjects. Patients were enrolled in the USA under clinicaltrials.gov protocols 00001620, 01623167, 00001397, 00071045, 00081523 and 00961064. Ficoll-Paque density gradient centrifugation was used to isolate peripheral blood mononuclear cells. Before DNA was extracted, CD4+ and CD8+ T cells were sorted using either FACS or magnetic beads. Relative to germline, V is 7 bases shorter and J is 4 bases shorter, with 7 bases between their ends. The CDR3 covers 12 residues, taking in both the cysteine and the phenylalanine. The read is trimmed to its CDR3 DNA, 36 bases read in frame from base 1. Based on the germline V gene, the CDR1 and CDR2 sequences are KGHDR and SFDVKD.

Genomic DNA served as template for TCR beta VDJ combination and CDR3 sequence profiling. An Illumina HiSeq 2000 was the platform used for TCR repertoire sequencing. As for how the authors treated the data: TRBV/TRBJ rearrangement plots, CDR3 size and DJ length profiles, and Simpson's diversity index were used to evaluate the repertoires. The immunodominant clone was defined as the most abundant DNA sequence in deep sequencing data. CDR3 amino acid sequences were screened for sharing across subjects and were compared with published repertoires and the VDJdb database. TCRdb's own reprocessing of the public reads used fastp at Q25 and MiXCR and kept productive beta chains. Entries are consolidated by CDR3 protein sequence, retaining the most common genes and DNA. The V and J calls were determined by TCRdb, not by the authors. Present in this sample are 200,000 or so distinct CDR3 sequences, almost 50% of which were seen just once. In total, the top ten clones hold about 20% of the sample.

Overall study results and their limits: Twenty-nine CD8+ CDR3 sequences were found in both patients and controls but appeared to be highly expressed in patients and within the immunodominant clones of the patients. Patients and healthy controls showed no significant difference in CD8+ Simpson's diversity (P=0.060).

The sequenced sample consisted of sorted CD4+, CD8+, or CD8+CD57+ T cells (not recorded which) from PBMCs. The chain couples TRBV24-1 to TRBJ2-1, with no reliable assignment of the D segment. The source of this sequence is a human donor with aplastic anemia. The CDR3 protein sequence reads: CATSSTYNEQFF. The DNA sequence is TGTGCCACCAGCTCCACGTACAATGAGCAGTTCTTC.